One and the same sample provided the 13 T cell receptor beta chains below, sequenced in a study of blood T cell repertoires in COVID-19. The table came from immunoSEQ multiplex PCR; TCRdb's copy has only in-frame clones and leaves some out. Of some 220,000 clones listed, 80% are singletons. The sample was peripheral blood. These receptors were obtained from a woman aged 70-85 years with acute or convalescent COVID-19.

This clone showed up just once. The J gene is TRBJ1-5, the V gene TRBV7-2, with 7 bases lining up with TRBD1. V dropped 2 bases and J dropped 3; count of bases not matched to a gene: 4. Germline V gene sequence: CDR1 SGHTA, CDR2 FQGNSA. This CDR3 spans 15 amino acids. The CDR3, as DNA: TGTGCCAGCAGCTTAAACAGGGGTGACAATCAGCCCCAGCATTTT. This encodes CASSLNRGDNQPQHF.

The gene calls are TRBV5-6 and TRBJ2-7; the match to TRBD1 covers 11 bases. The CDR3 has 15 residues. J was trimmed by 0 bases and V by 2 bases; bases with no gene match: 1. CDR1 is SGHDT and CDR2 is YYEEEE in the germline V gene. The CDR3 region has the DNA TGTGCCAGCAGCTTAGGGACAGGGGGCTCCTACGAGCAGTACTTC. Residues: CASSLGTGGSYEQYF.

This clone was seen once. For the CDR3, the DNA is TGTGCCAGTACTAGCCACGAGCCCACAACTAATGAGCAGTTCTTC. Translated, it gives CASTSHEPTTNEQFF. The chain carries TRBV19 and TRBJ2-1; tentatively, D is TRBD2 (5 bases). The CDR3 length is 15 residues. CDR1 and CDR2 from the germline V gene are LNHDA and SQIVND (reference sequence). V was trimmed by 7 bases and J by 7 bases, leaving 20 bases between them.

The V and J genes are TRBV7-9 and TRBJ2-5; 11 positions match TRBD2. CDR3 length: 19 residues. Trimming removed 6 bases from V and 1 base from J; junction bases left unmatched: 16. Germline V gene data show CDR1 as SEHNR and CDR2 as FQNEAQ (reference sequence). The CDR3 DNA reads as TGTGCCAGCAGGAGTTTTTCTAGCGGGGGGCGACCCATCCAAGAGACCCAGTACTTC. Its translation is CASRSFSSGGRPIQETQYF.

The chain links TRBV4-3 to TRBJ1-2; no clear D gene. The CDR3 spans 14 residues. V dropped 1 base and J dropped 3 bases, with 9 bases sitting between them. Germline V gene lookup returns CDR1 LGHNA and CDR2 YSLEER. CDR3 bases: TGCGCCAGCAGCCAAGTCCAGGCCTACTATGGCTACACCTTC. It encodes CASSQVQAYYGYTF.

This chain joins TRBV4-1 and TRBJ2-3; TRBD2 might be the D (7 bases). This CDR3 comprises 19 residues. V was shortened by 0 bases and J by 0 bases, with 19 bases between the two germline ends. Germline V gene sequence: CDR1 MGHRA, CDR2 YSYEKL. The CDR3 is CASSQDKRTAGLSTDTQYF. CDR3 nucleotides: TGCGCCAGCAGCCAAGATAAAAGGACAGCGGGACTTAGCACAGATACGCAGTATTTT.

The chain carries TRBV24-1 and TRBJ2-3; 11 nucleotides align to TRBD2. CDR1 is KGHDR, CDR2 SFDVKD, per germline. The V gene end was trimmed by 7 bases and the J gene end by 5 bases; junction bases not matched to a gene: 10. The CDR3 consists of 16 residues. CDR3 nucleotide sequence: TGTGCCACCAGCAGGGGGCTAGCGGGGGGCCTAGATACGCAGTATTTT. Protein: CATSRGLAGGLDTQYF.

This clone has only a few counts. The chain carries TRBV9 and TRBJ1-4; D unresolved. CDR1 is SGDLS and CDR2 is YYNGEE in the germline V gene. V shed 2 bases and J shed 0 bases, with 5 bases lying between them. There are 14 residues in the CDR3. The CDR3 nucleotides are TGTGCCAGCAGCGTTAGTCCAACTAATGAAAAACTGTTTTTT. Protein product: CASSVSPTNEKLFF.

The V and J genes are TRBV5-5 and TRBJ1-2, with D hard to call. CDR3 size: 15 residues. Trimming took off 5 bases at V and 2 bases at J, with 16 bases between the two ends. Per the germline V gene, CDR1 is SGHKS and CDR2 is YYEKEE (reference sequence). CDR3 nucleotides: TGTGCCAGCAGAACTACCGGGAGCTTGAACTATGGCTACACCTTC. Amino acid sequence: CASRTTGSLNYGYTF.

This chain joins TRBV6-5 and TRBJ2-2, with a tentative D call TRBD1 (6 bases). The ends were cut back, 1 base at V and 5 bases at J, with 8 bases in the middle. The germline V gene encodes CDR1 MNHEY and CDR2 SVGAGI. This CDR3 contains 14 residues. The CDR3 DNA reads TGTGCCAGCAGTTACTTACAGGGAACCGGGGAGCTGTTTTTT. It is translated as CASSYLQGTGELFF.

The V gene is TRBV27, the J gene TRBJ2-5, with D tentatively TRBD1 (7 bases). This CDR3 is 14 amino acids long. Trimming removed 4 bases from V and 5 bases from J, with 14 bases in between. In germline, CDR1 is MNHEY, CDR2 SMNVEV (reference sequence). CDR3: CASSSTGEAETQYF. The CDR3 DNA follows: TGTGCCAGCAGTTCAACAGGGGAGGCGGAGACCCAGTACTTC.

J is TRBJ2-3 and V is TRBV11-3; maybe TRBD2 (6 bases). With 1 base removed from V and 1 base from J, the gap between germline ends came to 9 bases. This CDR3 has 15 residues. CDR1 and CDR2 from the germline V gene are SGHNT and YENEEA. Here the CDR3 DNA reads TGTGCCAGCAGCTTAGCGGGCGGGGGCACAGATACGCAGTATTTT. It yields the protein CASSLAGGGTDTQYF.

There are a few counts of this clone. This sequence joins TRBV5-1 and TRBJ2-1; D is possibly TRBD1 (6 bases). The V end lost 2 bases, the J end lost 2 bases, and 11 bases lay between the germline ends. CDR1 SGHRS and CDR2 YFSETQ come from the germline V gene. There are 15 residues in the CDR3. For the CDR3, the DNA is TGCGCCAGCAGCTTTGAGACAGGAGCCTACAATGAGCAGTTCTTC. Protein sequence: CASSFETGAYNEQFF.